This T cell receptor (beta chain) came from a study of CD8+ T cells in alopecia areata (dated by TCRdb to between 2018 and 2020). The study in broad terms: The treated patients, all with moderate-to-severe alopecia areata, were enrolled in an open-label pilot trial of oral tofacitinib given at 5 to 10 mg twice daily. Tofacitinib was administered for 6 to 18 months, and 6 months of follow-up off drug were then conducted to assess delayed response and recurrence. For the treated patients, the SALT score, which quantifies what percentage of scalp surface area is affected, served as the measure of disease severity. High-throughput TCRbeta sequencing was used to examine T cell clonal expansion in alopecia areata in both the C3H/HeJ mouse model and human patients. Human TCRbeta sequencing covered scalp tissue and sorted CD4+ and CD8+ peripheral blood T cells from patchy and totalis/universalis alopecia areata patients and healthy controls. Biopsies were taken from tofacitinib-treated patients at baseline and at 4 and 24 weeks of treatment, and a later scalp biopsy was taken in several of the tofacitinib-treated patients. Clonality in the scalp was compared among normal scalp (n=4), patchy alopecia areata scalp (n=8), and alopecia totalis/universalis scalp (n=8). RNA was obtained with the PAXgene miRNA kit for fixed scalp, the miRNeasy kit for PBMCs, and the RNeasy kit for mouse skin. Amplification of TCRbeta CDR3 regions was done by immunoSEQ multiplex PCR using 35 Vbeta forward primers and 13 Jbeta reverse primers.

Summary of the overall study and its limitations: Tofacitinib significantly decreased scalp clonality and the number of expanded CD8+ clones among the top 100 scalp clones. Shared TCR sequences between patients were less evident than in mice, which may be partly attributable to HLA diversity in the patient population. During tofacitinib treatment, many expanded lesional clones remained in scalp and blood, and this persistence may partly explain relapse after treatment is stopped. Compared with normal scalp, lesional scalp, particularly in alopecia totalis/universalis, had higher clonality and more expanded CD8+ clones, which suggests antigenic drive. The treated cohort was small, with a single nonresponder, so links between baseline CD8+ expansion and response need larger studies. Unlike mouse skin, where gammadelta T cells dominate, normal human skin contains resident alphabeta T cells that get sequenced too, which complicates analysis of the scalp TCR repertoire.

This specimen's treatment or condition label, interpreted: oral pan-JAK inhibitor, 5-10 mg twice daily. Lesional scalp punch biopsies and peripheral blood were obtained from alopecia areata patients. After PBMCs were isolated by density centrifugation and stained for CD3, CD4 and CD8, a FACSAria was used to sort CD4+ and CD8+ T cells. Library generation was performed with the immunoSEQ multiplex PCR assay. To provide template for TCR sequencing, every sample had RNA extracted and reverse transcribed into cDNA. SuperScript III was used for first-strand cDNA synthesis, primed with a 2:1 mix of oligo-dT and random hexamers. A synthetic immune receptor repertoire was used to gauge amplification bias, and whatever bias remained was removed computationally. In the authors' own workflow: Raw reads were preprocessed for error removal, and CDR3 was defined according to IMGT conventions as running from the conserved cysteine to phenylalanine. Clonality was computed by normalizing Shannon entropy by log2 of the number of productive unique TCRs and subtracting the result from 1. CD4 or CD8 identity of scalp clones was inferred by cross-referencing scalp TCRbeta sequences with sorted blood CD4 and CD8 repertoires. Sourced from immuneACCESS, this table was stored by TCRdb with only in-frame sequences that have V and J called. A share of the clones is absent; for the studies checked, an unresolved V gene accounts for under half, and the remainder has no known explanation. The D gene and trimming were derived from the DNA, and the V and J assignments and clone size from that table. For this sample the table gives 87,000 or so clones, of which about two thirds were detected only once. Of the sample, 15% to 20% is held by the ten largest clones.

In regard to this clone: No antigen is known for it. There are no base qualities to consult, and no much larger clone falls within one base.

The CDR3 starts with the cysteine, ends with the phenylalanine, and has 13 residues. The DNA shown is the 39-base CDR3, in frame from base 1. V and J are truncated by 7 bases and 0 bases respectively, leaving an intervening sequence of 7 bases. Sequences MNHNS (CDR1) and SASEGT (CDR2) are obtained from the germline V gene. Sequencing was performed on CD8+ T cells sorted from blood, taken at week 44, from a patient treated with tofacitinib. This TCR derives from a human donor with alopecia areata. In this chain, TRBV6-1 is recombined with TRBJ1-5, with no reliable assignment of the D segment. The CDR3 protein is CASTDYSNQPQHF. DNA sequence: TGTGCCAGCACAGATTATAGCAATCAGCCCCAGCATTTT.